This TCR beta chain was recorded in a study of beta chain features in type 1 diabetes (dated by TCRdb to about 2018). For context, the study as a whole: No differences in mean age, gender distribution, total cell number or subset yield were found between patients and healthy donors. Regulatory and stem cell-like memory subsets were isolated from only 8 patients and about eight healthy donors, whereas naive and central memory subsets came from all 30 or so donors. A total of approximately 99,000,000 sorted cells were examined across all samples, and RNA yield correlated strongly with the number of cells per subset. The study compared TCRB repertoires of sorted circulating CD4+ T cell subsets between recently diagnosed type 1 diabetes patients and matched healthy donors. Beyond this particular receptor, the publication reports: Naive, central memory and regulatory TCRB repertoires appeared more similar among patients than among healthy donors. Because the HLA sub-analyses included only small numbers of individuals, any influence of HLA type on TCRB rearrangement was left unresolved. A moderate but significant shortening of TCRB CDR3 length was observed in type 1 diabetes patients in all four CD4+ subsets. Because cDNA rather than genomic DNA was sequenced, highly expressing activated cells could have been over-represented, although no difference in activation and CD3 levels was found between groups. PCR may preferentially amplify shorter templates, but because patient and control samples were amplified and corrected together, any resulting skew would affect both groups equally. Fewer insertions and more nucleotide deletions at VDJ recombination sites were observed in patients with type 1 diabetes, implying thymic rearrangement abnormalities.

The sample holds a few counts of this clone. Its cognate antigen has yet to be identified. No base-level quality is on record; no much larger clone is a single base apart. From a lookup of the germline V gene, CDR1 and CDR2 are MNHEY and SVGAGI. The cysteine opens and the phenylalanine closes a CDR3 of 15 amino acids. Only the CDR3 DNA stays, 45 bases, in frame from base 1. The junction shows trimming of 2 bases on V and 2 bases on J, plus 13 bases between the germline ends. The High Capacity cDNA Reverse Transcription Kit was used to reverse transcribe all of the isolated RNA, meaning that expressed TCRB transcripts were what got sequenced. Deep immunoSEQ sequencing was performed on naive, central memory and regulatory T cell samples, with an average of roughly 3.3 million total reads per sample. After sorted cells were lysed in RLT buffer, RNA was extracted with DNase-treated RNeasy Micro or Mini kits, with the choice depending on cell number. Each cell subset was processed separately to prevent cross-contamination, with patient and healthy donor samples processed together. The immunoSEQ multiplex PCR was used to amplify TCRB sequences from cDNA, generating 87-bp fragments that spanned the CDR3 region. The amplicons were sequenced using the Illumina HiSeq platform. The authors' pipeline ran thus. Synthetic template baselines were used to correct PCR bias computationally, reads within Hamming distance 2 were collapsed together, and singletons that could not be merged were discarded. Reads were aligned against IMGT to assign V, D and J genes, CDR3 length and insertions or deletions at six rearrangement sites. Within each subset, clonotype counts were normalized to the number of sorted cells before true diversity and Gini coefficients were calculated with the tcR R package. Repertoire sharing was quantified using the overlap coefficient calculated on TCRB nucleotide sequences. Here the immuneACCESS table is served through TCRdb, limited to in-frame sequences with V and J called. Missing clones are a known gap in these copies; in checked studies unresolved V genes cover under half, and the rest lacks a known reason. V and J calls and clone size are those listed in that table; D and trimming were worked out from the DNA. The sample has 300,000 to 450,000 clones on record, 8.5% to 10% of them singletons. The ten largest clones capture less than 0.65% of the sample.

From each donor, a single peripheral blood sample of around 120 mL on average was drawn into heparinised tubes. Naive, central memory, regulatory and stem cell-like memory CD4+ T cells were sorted on a BD FACSAria II using a panel including CD45RO, CCR7, CD25, CD127, CD95 and CD27. All sorted populations exceeded 95% purity. PBMCs were isolated immediately by Lymphoprep density gradient centrifugation and stained directly without culture. So that batch effects would be minimized, each experiment stained and sorted samples in pairs, pairing one healthy donor with one patient. The sequenced sample consisted of central memory CD4+ T cells from blood. This sequence originates from a man younger than 45 with type 1 diabetes. The receptor chain draws on TRBV6-5 and TRBJ2-7, with the D gene call left open. The CDR3 protein: CASSYASQEPYEQYF. The DNA sequence is TGTGCCAGCAGTTACGCCTCTCAGGAACCCTACGAGCAGTACTTC.